Listed below are T cell receptor beta chains from one sample, sequenced in a study of blood T cell repertoires in COVID-19. This table comes from immunoSEQ multiplex PCR, and its TCRdb copy is limited to in-frame clones, with some not included. The sample carries 200,000 to 250,000 clones, 86% recorded once. The sequenced material came from peripheral blood. These receptors originate from a man aged 25 to 45 who had recovered from COVID-19. CDR3s include the opening cysteine and the closing phenylalanine or tryptophan.

j_call v_call cdr3_aa
TRBJ1-3 TRBV4-3 CASSQEIQNTIYF
TRBJ1-1 TRBV29-1 CSAFSREQNTEAFF
TRBJ1-1 TRBV6-6 CASSRQGARTEAFF
TRBJ2-7 TRBV7-9 CASSSGTPYEQYF
TRBJ2-5 TRBV5-8 CASSFRSGNGETQYF
TRBJ1-1 TRBV5-1 CASSLVSAEAFF
TRBJ1-2 TRBV5-1 CASSLWTDYGYTF
TRBJ2-7 TRBV27 CASSSALDTLSYEQYF
TRBJ2-3 TRBV5-4 CASSPGQGPDTQYF
TRBJ1-2 TRBV12-3/TRBV12-4 CASRKTGQGYTF
TRBJ1-2 TRBV5-1 CASSPGQAGYGYTF
TRBJ1-1 TRBV29-1 CSVVKGAFGGTEAFF
TRBJ2-7 TRBV30 CAGSMGGYEQYF
TRBJ1-2 TRBV6-6 CASSPPEGSGYTF
TRBJ2-1 TRBV7-9 CASSSREQFF
TRBJ2-5 TRBV7-2 CASSERVGRAETQYF
TRBJ1-2 TRBV12-3/TRBV12-4 CASRARDRGSAF
TRBJ2-7 TRBV27 CASSDPVAAGGDEQYF
TRBJ2-7 TRBV5-1 CASSSNRGREYF